This passage covers 14 T cell receptor beta chains from one sample sequenced in a study of early T cells in non-severe SARS-CoV-2 infection. One entry per CDR3 protein, called by TCRdb with MiXCR from the 5' RACE reads. The data show fewer than 50,000 distinct CDR3 sequences, around 6.5% seen once. The source was whole blood, collected at baseline. The source is an adult who was a healthcare worker with PCR-confirmed SARS-CoV-2 infection or an uninfected control (not recorded which).

This clonotype was counted between two and nine times. The V and J genes are TRBV23-1 and TRBJ1-5, with TRBD1 as a possible D gene (5 bases). TRBV23-1 is flagged as an ORF with uncertain function. Trimming left V 8 bases short and J 5 bases short, with 13 bases between. The CDR3 has 13 residues. The CDR3 DNA reads as TGCGCCAGCGGATCCCCGGGGGATCAGCCCCAGCATTTT. Translation gives CASGSPGDQPQHF.

This clonotype came up a few times. The chain couples TRBV7-2 to TRBJ1-3; the D is unclear. Trimming took 2 bases from V and 0 from J, leaving 8 bases between them. This CDR3 contains 15 residues. Per the germline V gene, CDR1 is SGHTA and CDR2 is FQGNSA. DNA for the CDR3: TGTGCCAGCAGCTTATACGGGAACTCTGGAAACACCATATATTTT. As protein: CASSLYGNSGNTIYF.

This clonotype was observed many times. V is TRBV6-6 and J is TRBJ2-3; D could derive from TRBD1 or TRBD2 (5 bases each). The V end was cut by 0 bases, the J end by 2 bases, with 12 bases between. The CDR3 consists of 16 residues. In germline, CDR1 is MNHNY, CDR2 SVGAGI (reference sequence). CDR3 in amino acids: CASSYSWTGTTDTQYF. The CDR3 DNA is TGTGCCAGCAGTTACTCATGGACGGGGACCACAGATACGCAGTATTTT.

This clonotype has ten or more counts. The genes are TRBV7-2 and TRBJ2-7; D is unclear. CDR3 length: 12 amino acids. Looked up from germline, CDR1 is SGHTA and CDR2 is FQGNSA. V lost 5 bases, J lost 1 base, and 6 bases lay in between. CDR3: CASSPMSYEQYF. In DNA form, the CDR3 reads TGTGCCAGCAGCCCGATGTCCTACGAGCAGTACTTC. Using reference TRBV7-2 and TRBJ2-7 for the parts outside the CDR3, the full variable domain is GAGVSQSPSNKVTEKGKDVELRCDPISGHTALYWYRQSLGQGLEFLIYFQGNSAPDKSGLPSDRFSAERTGGSVSTLTIQRTQQEDSAVYLCASSPMSYEQYFGPGTRLTVT.

The chain's CDR3 is CASSISGRSGESTDTQYF. The CDR3, as DNA: TGTGCCAGTAGTATCTCCGGAAGGTCAGGAGAATCCACAGATACGCAGTATTTT. V is TRBV19 and J is TRBJ2-3, with D hard to call. V was cut by 3 bases and J by 2 bases, with 21 bases left in between. Looked up from germline, CDR1 is LNHDA and CDR2 is SQIVND (reference sequence). This CDR3 contains 18 residues.

The CDR3 sequence: CASSRQGSEAFF. CDR3 sequence (DNA): TGTGCCAGCAGCCGACAGGGCAGTGAAGCTTTCTTT. V is TRBV3-1 and J is TRBJ1-1; TRBD1 agrees at 7 bases. V was pared by 4 bases and J by 7 bases, with 3 bases of the junction left unmatched. There are 12 residues in the CDR3. Per germline, CDR1 LGHDT and CDR2 YNNKEL (reference sequence).

This clonotype was detected only a few times. This chain links TRBV24-1 with TRBJ2-1, with 7 positions matching TRBD2. The CDR3 has 16 residues. The ends lost 1 base at V and 1 base at J; junction bases unmatched: 3. From germline, CDR1 is KGHDR and CDR2 SFDVKD. CDR3 region: CATSDFRGVSYNEQFF. CDR3 nucleotides: TGTGCCACCAGTGATTTTCGGGGGGTGTCCTACAATGAGCAGTTCTTC.

In this sample, this clonotype turned up a few times. The chain couples TRBV6-5 to TRBJ2-7, with TRBD1 matching over 8 bases. The V and J ends lost 2 bases and 2 bases, in that order; junction bases with no gene match: 2. The germline gives CDR1 MNHEY, CDR2 SVGAGI. The CDR3 has 14 residues. The CDR3 loop reads CASSYTDRAYEQYF. DNA for the CDR3: TGTGCCAGCAGTTACACGGACAGGGCCTACGAGCAGTACTTC.

The chain links TRBV18 to TRBJ1-1; perhaps TRBD1 as D (6 bases). The V gene lost 3 bases and the J gene lost 8 bases, with 13 bases spanning the gap. This CDR3 region has 13 residues. The germline gives CDR1 KGHSH, CDR2 LQKENI. CDR3 protein: CASSPGGRAEAFF. The CDR3 coding sequence is TGTGCCAGCTCACCGGGGGGCCGCGCGGAAGCTTTCTTT.

This clonotype was counted many times. This CDR3 is CASSQRGQLQETQYF. The CDR3, as DNA: TGCGCCAGCAGCCAACGGGGACAGCTCCAAGAGACCCAGTACTTC. The chain uses TRBV5-1 and TRBJ2-5; 7 bases are shared with TRBD1. J was trimmed by 1 base and V by 4 bases; bases with no gene match: 7. The V gene's germline CDR1 is SGHRS and CDR2 YFSETQ. This CDR3 region has 15 residues.

There are many counts of this clonotype. The CDR3 sequence: CTSSQGGQGSTEAFF. The CDR3 DNA is TGCACCAGCAGCCAAGGGGGACAGGGGTCCACTGAAGCTTTCTTT. The chain uses TRBV1 and TRBJ1-1; the table calls TRBD1, which could not be checked here. TRBV1 is reported as a pseudogene. This CDR3 comprises 15 residues.

This clonotype came up many times. The V gene is TRBV5-1, the J gene TRBJ2-1; 10 bases align to TRBD1. The J segment lost 4 bases and the V segment lost 3 bases, leaving 7 bases of the junction unmatched. The germline V gene encodes CDR1 SGHRS and CDR2 YFSETQ. CDR3 length: 16 residues. The CDR3, as DNA: TGCGCCAGCAGCTACGGACAGGGGGTAGCTTACAATGAGCAGTTCTTC. As protein: CASSYGQGVAYNEQFF. The full variable domain, rest sourced from reference TRBV5-1 and TRBJ2-1, is KAGVTQTPRYLIKTRGQQVTLSCSPISGHRSVSWYQQTPGQGLQFLFEYFSETQRNKGNFPGRFSGRQFSNSRSEMNVSTLELGDSALYLCASSYGQGVAYNEQFFGPGTRLTVL.

Many counts were recorded for this clonotype. V and J are TRBV27 and TRBJ2-3; 7 bases map to TRBD1. The CDR3 runs to 17 residues. V lost 1 base, J lost 6 bases, and 13 bases stayed unmatched. Germline V gene sequence: CDR1 MNHEY, CDR2 SMNVEV (reference sequence). The CDR3 coding sequence is TGTGCCAGCAGTTTATTTGATGGGACAGAGGTTTCCGATACGCAGTATTTT. It specifies CASSLFDGTEVSDTQYF.

There are many counts of this clonotype. V and J are TRBV6-4 and TRBJ1-2; TRBD1 agrees at 7 bases. The V gene's germline CDR1 is MRHNA and CDR2 SNTAGT. J was trimmed by 7 bases and V by 0 bases; bases with no gene match: 5. There are 14 residues in the CDR3. The CDR3 nucleotides are TGTGCCAGCAGTGACTCGAGGGGGCTGCGTGGCTACACCTTC. It translates to CASSDSRGLRGYTF.